This TCR beta chain was sequenced for a study of blood T cell repertoires in COVID-19. For the study at large: PBMCs, B-cell-depleted T cells, or T cells provided the cDNA or gDNA that made up the material.

Sequenced by immunoSEQ multiplex PCR; TCRdb stores in-frame clones only, minus some. The sample lists a few hundred thousand clones; 92% were seen once. All enrollees were about 18 to 89 years old and from 20 to 25 US areas. Germline CDR1 and CDR2: ENHRY and SYGVKD. Trimming removed 0 bases from V and 10 bases from J, with 10 bases in between. The CDR3 is 13 residues long. The gene calls are TRBV10-3 and TRBJ1-5; D is unclear. Sequenced input: PBMCs or T cells enriched from blood (not recorded which). The sequence was collected from a woman aged 25 to 45 who had recovered from COVID-19. CDR3 bases: TGTGCCATCAGTGAGTCCTCCCGGGAACCCCAGCATTTT. Translating it yields CAISESSREPQHF.